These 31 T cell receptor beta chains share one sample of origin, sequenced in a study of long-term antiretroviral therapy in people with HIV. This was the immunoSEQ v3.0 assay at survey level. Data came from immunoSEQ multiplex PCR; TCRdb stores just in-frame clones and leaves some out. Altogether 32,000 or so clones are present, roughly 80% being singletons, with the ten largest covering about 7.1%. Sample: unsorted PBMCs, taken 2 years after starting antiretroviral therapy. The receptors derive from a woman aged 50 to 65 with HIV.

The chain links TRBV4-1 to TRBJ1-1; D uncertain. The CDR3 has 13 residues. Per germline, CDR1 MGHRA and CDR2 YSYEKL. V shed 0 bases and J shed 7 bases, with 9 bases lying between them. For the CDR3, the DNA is TGCGCCAGCAGCCAAGACCCGATATTTGAAGCTTTCTTT. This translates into CASSQDPIFEAFF.

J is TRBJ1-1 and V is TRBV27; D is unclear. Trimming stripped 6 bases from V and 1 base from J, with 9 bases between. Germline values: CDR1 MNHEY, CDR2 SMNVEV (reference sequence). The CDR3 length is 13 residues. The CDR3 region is CASRGQKNTEAFF. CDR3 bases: TGTGCCAGCAGAGGCCAGAAGAACACTGAAGCTTTCTTT.

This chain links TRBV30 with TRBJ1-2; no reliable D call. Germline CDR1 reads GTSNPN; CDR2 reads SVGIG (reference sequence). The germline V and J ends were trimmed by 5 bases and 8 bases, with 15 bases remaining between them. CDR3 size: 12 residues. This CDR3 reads CAWSIGSLGYTF. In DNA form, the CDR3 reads TGTGCCTGGTCGATCGGGTCATTGGGCTACACCTTC.

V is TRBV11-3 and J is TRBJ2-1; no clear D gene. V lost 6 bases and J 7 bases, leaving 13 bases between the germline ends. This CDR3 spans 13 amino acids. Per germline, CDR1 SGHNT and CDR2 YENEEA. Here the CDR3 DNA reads TGTGCCAGCAGGTCCTCTTCTGGGAATGAGCAGTTCTTC. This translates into CASRSSSGNEQFF.

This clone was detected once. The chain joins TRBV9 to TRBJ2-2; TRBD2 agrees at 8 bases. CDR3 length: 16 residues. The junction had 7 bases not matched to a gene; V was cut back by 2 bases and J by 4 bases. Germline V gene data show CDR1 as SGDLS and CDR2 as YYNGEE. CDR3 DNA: TGTGCCAGCAGCGTCGAAGCGGGGGTGGGCACCGGGGAGCTGTTTTTT. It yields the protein CASSVEAGVGTGELFF.

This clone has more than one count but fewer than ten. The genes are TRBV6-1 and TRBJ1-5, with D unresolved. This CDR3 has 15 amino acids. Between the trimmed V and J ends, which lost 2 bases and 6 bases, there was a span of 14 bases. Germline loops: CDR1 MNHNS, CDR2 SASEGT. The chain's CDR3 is CASSEWVKHGQPQHF. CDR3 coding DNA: TGTGCCAGCAGTGAATGGGTAAAGCACGGTCAGCCCCAGCATTTT.

As DNA, the CDR3 is TGCGCCAGCAGCCAAGAATCGTTTGGGGGGGGGCCCTACGAGCAGTACTTC. Its translation is CASSQESFGGGPYEQYF. The gene calls are TRBV4-1 and TRBJ2-7; possibly TRBD2 for D (7 bases). CDR1 and CDR2 (germline): MGHRA, YSYEKL. This CDR3 has 17 amino acids. V shed 0 bases and J shed 2 bases, with 17 bases lying between them.

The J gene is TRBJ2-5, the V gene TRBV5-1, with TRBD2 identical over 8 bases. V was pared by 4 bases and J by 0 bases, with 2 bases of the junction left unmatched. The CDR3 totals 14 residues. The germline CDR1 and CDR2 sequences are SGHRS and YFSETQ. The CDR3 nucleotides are TGCGCCAGCAGCCGTAGCGGGGACCAAGAGACCCAGTACTTC. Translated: CASSRSGDQETQYF.

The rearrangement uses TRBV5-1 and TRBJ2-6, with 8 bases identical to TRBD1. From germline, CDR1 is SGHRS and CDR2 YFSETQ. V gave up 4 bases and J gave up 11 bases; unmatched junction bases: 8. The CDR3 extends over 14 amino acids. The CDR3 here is CASSATGGVDVLTF. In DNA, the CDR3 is TGCGCCAGCAGCGCCACAGGGGGAGTTGACGTCCTGACTTTC.

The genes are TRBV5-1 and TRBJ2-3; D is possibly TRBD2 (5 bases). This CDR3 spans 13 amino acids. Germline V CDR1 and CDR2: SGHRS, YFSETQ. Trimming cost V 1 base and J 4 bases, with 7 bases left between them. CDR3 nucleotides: TGCGCCAGCAGCTTGTACGGGGCAGATACGCAGTATTTT. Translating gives CASSLYGADTQYF.

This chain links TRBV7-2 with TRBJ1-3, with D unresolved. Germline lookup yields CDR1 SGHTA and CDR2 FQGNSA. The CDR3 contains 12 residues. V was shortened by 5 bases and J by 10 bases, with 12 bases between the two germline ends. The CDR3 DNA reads TGTGCCAGCAGCCCCTACGGACCGACCATATATTTT. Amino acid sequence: CASSPYGPTIYF.

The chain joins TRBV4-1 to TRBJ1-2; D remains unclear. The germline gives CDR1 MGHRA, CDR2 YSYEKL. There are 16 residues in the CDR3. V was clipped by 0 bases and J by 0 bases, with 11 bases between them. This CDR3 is CASSQEKAGANYGYTF. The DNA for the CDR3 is TGCGCCAGCAGCCAAGAGAAGGCAGGCGCTAACTATGGCTACACCTTC.

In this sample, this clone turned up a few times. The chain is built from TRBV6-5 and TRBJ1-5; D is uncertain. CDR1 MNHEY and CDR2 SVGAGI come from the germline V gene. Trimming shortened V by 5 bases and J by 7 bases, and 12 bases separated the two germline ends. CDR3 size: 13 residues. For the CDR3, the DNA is TGTGCCAGCAGTCGTCAGACGAACCAGCCCCAGCATTTT. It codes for CASSRQTNQPQHF.

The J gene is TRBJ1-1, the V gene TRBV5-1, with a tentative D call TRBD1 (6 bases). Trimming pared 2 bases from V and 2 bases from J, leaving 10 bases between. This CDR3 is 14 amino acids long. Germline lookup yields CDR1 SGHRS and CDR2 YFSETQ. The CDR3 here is CASSFRGVNTEAFF. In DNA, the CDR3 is TGCGCCAGCAGCTTCAGGGGAGTTAACACTGAAGCTTTCTTT. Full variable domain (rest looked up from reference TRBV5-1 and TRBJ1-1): KAGVTQTPRYLIKTRGQQVTLSCSPISGHRSVSWYQQTPGQGLQFLFEYFSETQRNKGNFPGRFSGRQFSNSRSEMNVSTLELGDSALYLCASSFRGVNTEAFFGQGTRLTVV.

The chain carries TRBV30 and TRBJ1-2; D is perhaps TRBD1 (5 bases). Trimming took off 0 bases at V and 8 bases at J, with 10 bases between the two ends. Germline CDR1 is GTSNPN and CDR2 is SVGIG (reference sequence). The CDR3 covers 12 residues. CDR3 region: CAWSVQGRGYTF. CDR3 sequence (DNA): TGTGCCTGGAGTGTGCAGGGTCGGGGCTACACCTTC.

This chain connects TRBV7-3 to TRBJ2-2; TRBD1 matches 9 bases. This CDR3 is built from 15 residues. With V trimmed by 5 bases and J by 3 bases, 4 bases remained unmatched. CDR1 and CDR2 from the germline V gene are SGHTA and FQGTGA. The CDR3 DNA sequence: TGTGCCAGCAGCCCGGGACAGGGTTACACCGGGGAGCTGTTTTTT. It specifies CASSPGQGYTGELFF.

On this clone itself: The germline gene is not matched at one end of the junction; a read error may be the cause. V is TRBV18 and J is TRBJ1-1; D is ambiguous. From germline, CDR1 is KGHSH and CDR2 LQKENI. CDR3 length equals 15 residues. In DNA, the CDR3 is TGTGCCAGCTCTCCACCCCGGCAGGTGAACACTGAAGCTTTCTTT. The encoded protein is CASSPPRQVNTEAFF.

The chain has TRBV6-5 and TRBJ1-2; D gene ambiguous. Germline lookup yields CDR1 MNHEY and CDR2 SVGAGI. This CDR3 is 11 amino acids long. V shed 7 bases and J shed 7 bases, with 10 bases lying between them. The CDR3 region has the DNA TGTGCCAGCACTTGGGGTGGTGGCTACACCTTC. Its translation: CASTWGGGYTF.

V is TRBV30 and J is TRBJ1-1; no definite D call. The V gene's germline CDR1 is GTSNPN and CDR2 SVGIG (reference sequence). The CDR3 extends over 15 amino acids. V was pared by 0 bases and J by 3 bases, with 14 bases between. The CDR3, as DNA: TGTGCCTGGAGTGTTCCCGGGCTGTCGGACACTGAAGCTTTCTTT. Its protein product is CAWSVPGLSDTEAFF. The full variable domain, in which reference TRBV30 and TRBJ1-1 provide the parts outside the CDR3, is SQTIHQWPATLVQPVGSPLSLECTVEGTSNPNLYWYRQAAGRGLQLLFYSVGIGQISSEVPQNLSASRPQDRQFILSSKKLLLSDSGFYLCAWSVPGLSDTEAFFGQGTRLTVV.

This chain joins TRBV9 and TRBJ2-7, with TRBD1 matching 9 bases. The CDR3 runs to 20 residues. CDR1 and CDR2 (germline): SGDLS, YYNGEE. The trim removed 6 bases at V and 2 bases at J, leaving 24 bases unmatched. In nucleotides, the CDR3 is TGTGCCAGCACCTCCACCGGGACAGGGCGTCCGTACATTTGCCCCTACGAGCAGTACTTC. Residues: CASTSTGTGRPYICPYEQYF.

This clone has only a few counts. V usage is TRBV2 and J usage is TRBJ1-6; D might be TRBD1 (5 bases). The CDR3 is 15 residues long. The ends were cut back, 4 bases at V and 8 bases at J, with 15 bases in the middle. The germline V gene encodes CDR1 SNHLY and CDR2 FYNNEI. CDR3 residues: CASSAFGAGDSPLHF. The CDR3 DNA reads TGTGCCAGCAGTGCTTTCGGGGCTGGGGATTCACCCCTCCACTTT.

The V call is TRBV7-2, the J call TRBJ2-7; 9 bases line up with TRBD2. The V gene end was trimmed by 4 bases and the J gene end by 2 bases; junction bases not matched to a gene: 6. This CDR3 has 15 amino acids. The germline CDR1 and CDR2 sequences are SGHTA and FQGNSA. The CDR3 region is CASSSSSGAPYEQYF. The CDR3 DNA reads TGTGCCAGCAGCTCTTCTAGCGGGGCCCCCTACGAGCAGTACTTC. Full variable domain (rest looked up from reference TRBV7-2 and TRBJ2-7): GAGVSQSPSNKVTEKGKDVELRCDPISGHTALYWYRQSLGQGLEFLIYFQGNSAPDKSGLPSDRFSAERTGGSVSTLTIQRTQQEDSAVYLCASSSSSGAPYEQYFGPGTRLTVT.

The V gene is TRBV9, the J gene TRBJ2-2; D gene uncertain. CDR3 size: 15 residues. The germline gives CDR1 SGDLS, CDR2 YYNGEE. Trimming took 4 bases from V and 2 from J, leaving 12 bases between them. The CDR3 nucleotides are TGTGCCAGCAGCCCCCCCCCTATAAACACCGGGGAGCTGTTTTTT. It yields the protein CASSPPPINTGELFF.

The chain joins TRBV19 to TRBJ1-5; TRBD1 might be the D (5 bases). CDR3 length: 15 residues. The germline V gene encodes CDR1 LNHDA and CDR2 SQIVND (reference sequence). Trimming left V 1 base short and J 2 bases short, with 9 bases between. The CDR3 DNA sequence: TGTGCCAGTAGTATAGGGGGCCAGGGCAATCAGCCCCAGCATTTT. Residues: CASSIGGQGNQPQHF.

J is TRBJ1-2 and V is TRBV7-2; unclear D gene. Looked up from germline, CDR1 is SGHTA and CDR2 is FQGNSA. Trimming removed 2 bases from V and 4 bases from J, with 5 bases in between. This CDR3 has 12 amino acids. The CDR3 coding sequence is TGTGCCAGCAGCTTATACCCCTATGGCTACACCTTC. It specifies CASSLYPYGYTF.

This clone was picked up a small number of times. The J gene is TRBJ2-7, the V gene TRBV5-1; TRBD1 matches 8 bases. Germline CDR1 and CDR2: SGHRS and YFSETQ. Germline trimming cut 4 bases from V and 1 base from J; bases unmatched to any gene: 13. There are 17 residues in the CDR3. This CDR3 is CASSDFKDRAGSYEQYF. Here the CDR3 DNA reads TGCGCCAGCAGCGACTTTAAGGACAGGGCAGGTTCCTACGAGCAGTACTTC.

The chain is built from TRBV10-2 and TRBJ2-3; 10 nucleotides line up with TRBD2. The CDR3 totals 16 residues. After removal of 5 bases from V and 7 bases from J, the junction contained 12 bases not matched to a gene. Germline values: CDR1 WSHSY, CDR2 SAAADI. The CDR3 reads CASSPSGGLSSNTQYF. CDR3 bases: TGCGCCAGCAGTCCTAGCGGGGGCCTCAGTAGTAATACGCAGTATTTT.

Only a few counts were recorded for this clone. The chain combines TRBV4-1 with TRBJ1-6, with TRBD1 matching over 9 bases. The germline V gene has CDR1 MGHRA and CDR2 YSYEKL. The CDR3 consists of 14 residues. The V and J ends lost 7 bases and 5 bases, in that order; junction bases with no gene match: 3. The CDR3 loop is CASTGTGNNSPLHF. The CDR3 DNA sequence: TGCGCCAGCACCGGGACAGGGAATAATTCACCCCTCCACTTT.

The CDR3 sequence is CASQSGDLNTGELFF. The CDR3 DNA is TGTGCTAGTCAATCGGGCGACCTAAACACCGGGGAGCTGTTTTTT. This chain joins TRBV12-5 and TRBJ2-2; D call uncertain. This CDR3 region has 15 residues. Trimming left V 8 bases short and J 2 bases short, with 15 bases between. The germline V gene encodes CDR1 LGHNT and CDR2 FRNRAP. The whole variable domain, filled in from reference TRBV12-5 and TRBJ2-2, reads DARVTQTPRHKVTEMGQEVTMRCQPILGHNTVFWYRQTMMQGLELLAYFRNRAPLDDSGMPKDRFSAEMPDATLATLKIQPSEPRDSAVYFCASQSGDLNTGELFFGEGSRLTVL.

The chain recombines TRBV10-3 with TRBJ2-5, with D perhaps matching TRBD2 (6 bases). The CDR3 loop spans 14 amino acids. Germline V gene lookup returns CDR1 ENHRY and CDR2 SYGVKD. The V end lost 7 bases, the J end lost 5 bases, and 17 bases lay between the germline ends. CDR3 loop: CAIKEGGLAETQYF. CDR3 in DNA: TGTGCCATCAAGGAGGGTGGATTGGCGGAGACCCAGTACTTC.

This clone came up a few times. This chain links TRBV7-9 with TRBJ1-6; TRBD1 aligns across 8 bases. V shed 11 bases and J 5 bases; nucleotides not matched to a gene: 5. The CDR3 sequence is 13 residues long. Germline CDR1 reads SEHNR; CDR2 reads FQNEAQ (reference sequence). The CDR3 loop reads CAAQDRDNSPLHF. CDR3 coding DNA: TGTGCCGCCCAGGACAGGGATAATTCACCCCTCCACTTT.